Detailed here is one T cell receptor beta chain. Its antigen is not identified. Blood sampling was done at baseline, cycle 4 day 1, and cycle 7 day 1. The repertoire was sequenced with immunoSEQ multiplex PCR; TCRdb's copy has only in-frame clones and lacks some. The data contain about 89,000 clones, roughly 93% of them seen just once; the ten biggest clones take up around 0.71%. This sample is part of a study of OX40 agonist ivuxolimab in advanced cancers. Study-level background: The patients got ivuxolimab, which is an agonistic anti-OX40 (CD134) antibody. Study-wide results and limits: With doses of 0.1-3.0 mg/kg, partial responders showed among the lowest clonal expansion.

CDR3 length: 15 residues. Germline values: CDR1 SGHRS, CDR2 YFSETQ. V lost 2 bases and J lost 3, with 15 bases in between. V and J are TRBV5-1 and TRBJ2-7; D gene unclear. The clonotype was recovered from an adult with an advanced solid tumor such as melanoma, head and neck, liver or kidney cancer. Here the sequenced sample was CD4+ or CD8+ T cells sorted from blood, taken in a trial of the OX40 agonist ivuxolimab. This chain's CDR3 is CASSFGEQTNYEQYF. The CDR3 DNA is TGCGCCAGCAGCTTTGGAGAACAGACCAACTACGAGCAGTACTTC.